The text below deals with one T cell receptor beta chain. Here immunoSEQ multiplex PCR was the method, and the copy in TCRdb shows in-frame clones only, minus some. Of roughly 700,000 clones in the sample, 85% to 90% were seen once. These data originate in a study of shared T cell receptors in the human thymus. Trimming removed 3 bases from V and 6 bases from J; junction bases left unmatched: 15. CDR1 is MNHEY, CDR2 SMNVEV, per germline (reference sequence). This CDR3 is 18 amino acids long. The sample was also reused in another study, on human thymus T cells. That paper notes: The authors found apparently biased V and J gene usage in thymic and blood repertoires.

Sequencing was performed on thymocytes. The rearrangement uses TRBV27 and TRBJ2-7; 12 bases map to TRBD1. The source of this sequence is a boy younger than two with a congenital heart defect. Here the CDR3 reads CASSFSPGTGGGWGEQYF. The CDR3 DNA reads as TGTGCCAGCAGTTTCTCCCCCGGGACAGGGGGCGGTTGGGGCGAGCAGTACTTC.